This T cell receptor (beta chain) was identified in a study of T-cell reconstitution after alpha-beta-depleted transplantation in children. Preparation of the TCRbeta library used unique molecular identifiers. TCRdb called the PCR reads again in MiXCR, with one record for every CDR3 protein. The table includes around 530,000 distinct CDR3 sequences, 32% detected once. Trimming cost V 4 bases and J 3 bases; bases outside gene matches: 16. Per germline, CDR1 SGHRS and CDR2 YFSETQ. The CDR3 totals 18 residues. This clonotype was picked up one time. The sequencing here drew on PBMCs from the stem cell graft donor, taken from the stem cell graft. The TCR was taken from a human donor who donated a stem cell graft to a child with aplastic anemia. J is TRBJ2-7 and V is TRBV5-1; 10 bases fit TRBD2. For the CDR3, the DNA is TGCGCCAGCAGCCTGGAGGTTCCTAGCGGGAGACGTAACTACGAGCAGTACTTC. It translates to CASSLEVPSGRRNYEQYF. The full variable domain, with the rest looked up from reference TRBV5-1 and TRBJ2-7, is KAGVTQTPRYLIKTRGQQVTLSCSPISGHRSVSWYQQTPGQGLQFLFEYFSETQRNKGNFPGRFSGRQFSNSRSEMNVSTLELGDSALYLCASSLEVPSGRRNYEQYFGPGTRLTVT.